These 29 T cell receptor beta chains came from one sample sequenced in a study of T cells in localized non-small cell lung cancer. TCRdb keeps only in-frame clones here, not all; method: immunoSEQ multiplex PCR. The sample contains fewer than 25,000 clones, 92% of which appear only once. Sample: peripheral blood, taken before any cancer treatment. These TCRs come from a man between 40 and 70 years old with stage III squamous cell lung carcinoma.

The CDR3 protein is CASSLMGQGVYYNEQFF. The CDR3 DNA is TGTGCCAGCAGCTTAATGGGTCAGGGGGTCTACTACAATGAGCAGTTCTTC. This rearrangement joins TRBV7-3 to TRBJ2-1; 7 bases agree with TRBD1. Germline CDR1 is SGHTA and CDR2 is FQGTGA. The CDR3 consists of 17 residues. With 1 base clipped from V and 3 bases from J, the junction kept 9 bases outside the gene matches.

V is TRBV15 and J is TRBJ1-1; D may be TRBD1 (5 bases). Germline V gene data show CDR1 as LNHNV and CDR2 as YYDKDF (reference sequence). V lost 4 bases to trimming and J lost 1 base, with 7 bases between them. The CDR3 loop spans 13 amino acids. The CDR3 here is CATSTGQNTEAFF. CDR3 DNA sequence: TGTGCCACCAGCACCGGACAGAACACTGAAGCTTTCTTT. The whole variable domain, filled in from reference TRBV15 and TRBJ1-1, reads DAMVIQNPRYQVTQFGKPVTLSCSQTLNHNVMYWYQQKSSQAPKLLFHYYDKDFNNEADTPDNFQSRRPNTSFCFLDIRSPGLGDTAMYLCATSTGQNTEAFFGQGTRLTVV.

J is TRBJ2-4 and V is TRBV7-2; possibly TRBD1 for D (6 bases). CDR3 size: 14 residues. Between the trimmed V and J ends, which lost 4 bases and 12 bases, there was a span of 19 bases. Per germline, CDR1 SGHTA and CDR2 FQGNSA. CDR3 in amino acids: CASSSRQVASPQYF. The CDR3 DNA follows: TGTGCCAGCAGCTCGAGACAGGTGGCAAGCCCTCAGTACTTC.

The chain links TRBV19 to TRBJ2-5, with 12 nucleotides matching TRBD2. The CDR3 runs 15 residues. The germline CDR1 and CDR2 sequences are LNHDA and SQIVND (reference sequence). V was clipped by 7 bases and J by 2 bases; unmatched bases: 5. CDR3 region: CASKTSGGLQETQYF. CDR3 DNA: TGTGCCAGTAAAACTAGCGGGGGGCTGCAAGAGACCCAGTACTTC.

The rearrangement uses TRBV4-2 and TRBJ1-1, with D possibly being TRBD1 (6 bases). V shed 0 bases and J shed 7 bases, with 12 bases lying between them. The CDR3 contains 14 residues. Germline V gene lookup returns CDR1 LGHNA and CDR2 YNFKEQ. CDR3 coding DNA: TGTGCCAGCAGCCAAGAGGGGGGACAATTTGAAGCTTTCTTT. It is translated as CASSQEGGQFEAFF.

CDR3 amino acids: CASSLVRGGDTQYF. Written as DNA, the CDR3 is TGCGCCAGCAGCTTGGTGAGGGGCGGAGATACGCAGTATTTT. V gene TRBV5-1 combines with J gene TRBJ2-3; D tentatively fits TRBD1 or TRBD2 (5 bases each). This CDR3 contains 14 residues. Germline assignment: CDR1 SGHRS and CDR2 YFSETQ. The V and J ends lost 0 bases and 5 bases respectively, with 10 bases between them.

The V call is TRBV7-7, the J call TRBJ2-2, with a possible D match to TRBD1 (5 bases). This CDR3 spans 15 amino acids. V was pared by 3 bases and J by 2 bases, with 10 bases between. From germline, CDR1 is SSHAT and CDR2 FNYEAQ (reference sequence). CDR3: CASSFAGPNTGELFF. The CDR3 nucleotides read TGTGCCAGCAGCTTCGCAGGGCCCAACACCGGGGAGCTGTTTTTT. Based on the CDR3 plus reference TRBV7-7 and TRBJ2-2, the full variable domain is GAGVSQSPRYKVTKRGQDVTLRCDPISSHATLYWYQQALGQGPEFLTYFNYEAQPDKSGLPSDRFSAERPEGSISTLTIQRTEQRDSAMYRCASSFAGPNTGELFFGEGSRLTVL.

This chain uses TRBV7-9 with TRBJ1-6; 8 bases agree with TRBD1. Trimming took 5 bases from V and 9 from J; bases not matched to a gene: 9. CDR3 length equals 15 residues. Germline assignment: CDR1 SEHNR and CDR2 FQNEAQ (reference sequence). The CDR3 loop is CASSARDRIPSPLHF. The CDR3 region has the DNA TGTGCCAGCAGCGCCCGGGACAGGATTCCTTCACCCCTCCACTTT. Full variable domain (remainder filled in from reference TRBV7-9 and TRBJ1-6): DTGVSQNPRHKITKRGQNVTFRCDPISEHNRLYWYRQTLGQGPEFLTYFQNEAQLEKSRLLSDRFSAERPKGSFSTLEIQRTEQGDSAMYLCASSARDRIPSPLHFGNGTRLTVT.

The chain joins TRBV7-3 to TRBJ2-2; the D gene is possibly TRBD2 (6 bases). CDR3 length: 13 amino acids. V was shortened by 6 bases and J by 2 bases, with 7 bases between the two germline ends. Germline CDR1 is SGHTA and CDR2 is FQGTGA. CDR3 residues: CASRGLNTGELFF. The DNA for the CDR3 is TGTGCCAGCAGAGGACTAAACACCGGGGAGCTGTTTTTT.

This chain uses TRBV14 with TRBJ1-6; no definite D call. The germline gives CDR1 SGHDN, CDR2 FVKESK. The CDR3 has 13 amino acids. Trimming shortened V by 1 base and J by 8 bases, and 6 bases separated the two germline ends. The CDR3 region has the DNA TGTGCCAGCAGCCAAGGGGGTTATTCACCCCTCCACTTT. Its translation is CASSQGGYSPLHF.

This clone showed up just a few times. The rearrangement links TRBV5-6 to TRBJ2-1; 7 bases are a match to TRBD1. V dropped 5 bases and J dropped 5; count of bases not matched to a gene: 7. CDR3 size: 14 residues. CDR1 SGHDT and CDR2 YYEEEE come from the germline V gene. The CDR3 loop reads CASRQGYQDNEQFF. CDR3 in DNA: TGTGCCAGCAGACAGGGGTACCAGGACAATGAGCAGTTCTTC.

V and J are TRBV5-5 and TRBJ2-3; 12 nucleotides align to TRBD2. From germline, CDR1 is SGHKS and CDR2 YYEKEE (reference sequence). The trim removed 4 bases at V and 5 bases at J, leaving 5 bases unmatched. CDR3 length equals 15 residues. This CDR3 is CASSALAGGVDTQYF. As DNA, the CDR3 is TGTGCCAGCAGCGCACTAGCGGGGGGTGTAGATACGCAGTATTTT.

The chain employs TRBV7-3 and TRBJ2-1; D gene unclear. Trimming stripped 4 bases from V and 6 bases from J, with 10 bases between. The CDR3 runs 13 residues. Germline V CDR1 and CDR2: SGHTA, FQGTGA. CDR3 sequence reads: CASSWKGSNEQFF. CDR3 sequence (DNA): TGTGCCAGCAGCTGGAAAGGTTCCAATGAGCAGTTCTTC.

This rearrangement joins TRBV18 to TRBJ1-5, with D uncertain. The CDR3 consists of 15 residues. Germline V gene data show CDR1 as KGHSH and CDR2 as LQKENI. V lost 6 bases to trimming and J lost 3 bases, with 15 bases between them. The CDR3 DNA is TGTGCCAGCTCGCCCTCGACGGCGAACAATCAGCCCCAGCATTTT. Protein: CASSPSTANNQPQHF.

The chain carries TRBV7-2 and TRBJ1-3; 8 bases match TRBD1. V dropped 1 base and J dropped 4; count of bases not matched to a gene: 6. The CDR3 is 16 amino acids. The germline V gene encodes CDR1 SGHTA and CDR2 FQGNSA. Here the CDR3 reads CASSLVSRGLGNTIYF. The CDR3 DNA is TGTGCCAGCAGCTTAGTATCCAGGGGGCTCGGAAACACCATATATTTT.

CDR3 nucleotide sequence: TGTGCCAGCAGCCCAATACTTCTCCGGGACAGTTACTGGACGTTCTTC. Translated: CASSPILLRDSYWTFF. The chain has TRBV27 and TRBJ2-1, with 7 bases aligning to TRBD1. V trimming: 6 bases; J trimming: 15 bases; junction bases outside the gene matches: 23. Germline-derived CDR1 and CDR2 are MNHEY and SMNVEV (reference sequence). The CDR3 loop spans 16 amino acids.

This chain links TRBV30 with TRBJ2-7; no clear D gene. The germline V gene has CDR1 GTSNPN and CDR2 SVGIG (reference sequence). The CDR3 totals 11 residues. V was trimmed by 2 bases and J by 2 bases, leaving 4 bases between them. CDR3 protein: CAWSTPYEQYF. The DNA for the CDR3 is TGTGCCTGGAGTACCCCCTACGAGCAGTACTTC. The full variable domain, in which reference TRBV30 and TRBJ2-7 provide the parts outside the CDR3, is SQTIHQWPATLVQPVGSPLSLECTVEGTSNPNLYWYRQAAGRGLQLLFYSVGIGQISSEVPQNLSASRPQDRQFILSSKKLLLSDSGFYLCAWSTPYEQYFGPGTRLTVT.

The chain recombines TRBV27 with TRBJ1-2; TRBD1 might be the D (6 bases). Trimming removed 8 bases at V and 8 bases at J, with 15 bases between. The CDR3 has 12 residues. From germline, CDR1 is MNHEY and CDR2 SMNVEV (reference sequence). CDR3 loop: CASCTGSGGYTF. Written as DNA, the CDR3 is TGTGCCAGCTGTACAGGGAGTGGAGGCTACACCTTC.

The chain links TRBV6-5 to TRBJ2-7, with 7 bases that match TRBD2. V dropped 6 bases and J dropped 3; count of bases not matched to a gene: 5. CDR3 length: 13 residues. Germline CDR1 reads MNHEY; CDR2 reads SVGAGI. Written as DNA, the CDR3 is TGTGCCAGCAGGAGCGGGACTTACTACGAGCAGTACTTC. Its translation is CASRSGTYYEQYF.

The chain joins TRBV19 to TRBJ1-6; no reliable D call. The germline V gene encodes CDR1 LNHDA and CDR2 SQIVND (reference sequence). The CDR3 loop spans 14 amino acids. Deletions cut 5 bases from V and 6 bases from J, with 11 bases between. This chain's CDR3 is CASSLTLSNSPLHF. The CDR3 DNA is TGTGCCAGTAGTTTGACACTCTCTAATTCACCCCTCCACTTT.

By share, this clone counts as large (0.1 to 1%). The sample carries other DNA sequences with the same CDR3. CDR3 coding DNA: TGCGCCAGCAGCGCCACCGGGACAGCCTACGAGCAGTACTTC. Encoded protein: CASSATGTAYEQYF. The chain links TRBV5-1 to TRBJ2-7; 7 nucleotides agree with TRBD1. CDR1 and CDR2 from the germline V gene are SGHRS and YFSETQ. The CDR3 is made up of 14 amino acids. V was clipped by 4 bases and J by 2 bases; unmatched bases: 6.

This chain joins TRBV9 and TRBJ2-5; D may be TRBD1 or TRBD2 (5 bases each). Per germline, CDR1 SGDLS and CDR2 YYNGEE. The ends were cut back, 1 base at V and 4 bases at J, with 11 bases in the middle. The CDR3 loop spans 14 amino acids. DNA of the CDR3: TGTGCCAGCAGCGTATGGGGGACGGGAGAGACCCAGTACTTC. It translates to CASSVWGTGETQYF.

The V gene is TRBV6-1, the J gene TRBJ1-6; no reliable D call. This CDR3 contains 13 residues. Germline loops: CDR1 MNHNS, CDR2 SASEGT. Trimming took off 4 bases at V and 10 bases at J, with 11 bases between the two ends. The CDR3 DNA is TGTGCCAGCAGTGGATGGGCTAGATCACCCCTCCACTTT. Its protein is CASSGWARSPLHF.

This clone has only one observation. The V gene is TRBV9, the J gene TRBJ2-1, with 14 bases lining up with TRBD2. V shed 0 bases and J 3 bases; nucleotides not matched to a gene: 8. The CDR3 loop spans 19 amino acids. Per the germline V gene, CDR1 is SGDLS and CDR2 is YYNGEE. The CDR3: CASSVATGTSGGYYNEQFF. Written as DNA, the CDR3 is TGTGCCAGCAGCGTAGCTACGGGGACTAGCGGGGGTTACTACAATGAGCAGTTCTTC.

The V gene is TRBV10-2, the J gene TRBJ1-1; no clear D. The CDR3 is made up of 15 amino acids. Germline V gene sequence: CDR1 WSHSY, CDR2 SAAADI. Trimming removed 1 base at V and 3 bases at J, with 12 bases between. The CDR3 loop is CASSEWEAGYTEAFF. The CDR3 region has the DNA TGCGCCAGCAGTGAGTGGGAGGCTGGGTACACTGAAGCTTTCTTT.

This chain links TRBV13 with TRBJ2-2; weak D call: TRBD2 (5 bases). V dropped 5 bases and J dropped 1 base, with 11 bases sitting between them. Per the germline V gene, CDR1 is PRHDT and CDR2 is FYEKMQ (reference sequence). CDR3 length: 15 amino acids. CDR3 loop: CASSTQAGNTGELFF. In DNA, the CDR3 is TGTGCCAGCAGCACCCAGGCGGGGAACACCGGGGAGCTGTTTTTT.

The chain joins TRBV4-2 to TRBJ1-2; 8 bases agree with TRBD1. Per germline, CDR1 LGHNA and CDR2 YNFKEQ. CDR3 length equals 15 residues. J was trimmed by 4 bases and V by 0 bases; bases with no gene match: 4. The CDR3: CASSQEQGAGYGYTF. In DNA form, the CDR3 reads TGTGCCAGCAGCCAAGAGCAGGGGGCGGGCTATGGCTACACCTTC.

The rearrangement links TRBV7-9 to TRBJ2-3, with 12 bases fitting TRBD2. V lost 5 bases, J lost 3 bases, and 6 bases stayed unmatched. The CDR3 covers 16 residues. Germline lookup yields CDR1 SEHNR and CDR2 FQNEAQ (reference sequence). The CDR3 DNA reads as TGTGCCAGCAGCCAGACTAGCGGGAGTGTTACAGATACGCAGTATTTT. Its translation: CASSQTSGSVTDTQYF.

This clone came up a few times. This chain uses TRBV15 with TRBJ2-7; D remains unclear. The germline V gene encodes CDR1 LNHNV and CDR2 YYDKDF (reference sequence). The CDR3 is made up of 14 amino acids. V lost 1 base to trimming and J lost 1 base, with 8 bases between them. The CDR3 DNA sequence: TGTGCCACCAGCAGAGTGGGCCCATCCTACGAGCAGTACTTC. It is translated as CATSRVGPSYEQYF.